The T cell receptor (beta chain) under discussion was sequenced for a study of shared clonotypes between healthy human individuals. This clone appeared a single time. Its antigen remains unidentified. Repertoires were generated with immunoSEQ multiplex PCR, while TCRdb's copy carries only in-frame clones and drops some. The sample has roughly 2 million clones, 85% to 95% seen once. The trim removed 1 base at V and 5 bases at J, leaving 3 bases unmatched. The CDR3 runs to 15 residues. Germline values: CDR1 SGHTA, CDR2 FQGNSA. Study-level points and caveats: As a rule, naive subsets had a larger estimated richness than memory subsets.

The J gene is TRBJ1-5, the V gene TRBV7-2, with TRBD1 matching over 9 bases. Material: naive CD4+ T cells sorted from blood. Subset in this sample: CD45RA+ positively selected. The receptor was isolated from a man in his late teens or twenties in good health. CDR3 residues: CASSLGDRDHQPQHF. The CDR3, as DNA: TGTGCCAGCAGCTTAGGGGACAGGGATCATCAGCCCCAGCATTTT.